Each of the 20 T cell receptor beta chains below was sequenced from the same sample in a study of T cells after yellow fever vaccination. TCRdb re-called the 5' RACE reads through MiXCR, storing one row per CDR3 protein. The sample lists about 45,000 distinct CDR3 sequences; more than 6% were seen once. The sequenced sample was PBMCs, either bulk or a sorted T-cell subset (CD4+, CD8+, memory, or dextramer-sorted; not recorded which), obtained 45 days after the yellow fever booster vaccination. The receptors shown here come from a man younger than 45 who received the YFV17D yellow fever vaccine.

This clonotype was recorded a few times. The CDR3 here is CASSQDYAGGGTDTQYF. The CDR3 bases are TGCGCCAGCAGCCAAGATTATGCGGGAGGAGGCACAGATACGCAGTATTTT. This rearrangement joins TRBV4-3 to TRBJ2-3; 8 positions agree with TRBD2. This CDR3 contains 17 residues. V was clipped by 0 bases and J by 1 base; unmatched bases: 6. Per the germline V gene, CDR1 is LGHNA and CDR2 is YSLEER.

This clonotype was counted many times. The CDR3 loop reads CSAGGEADYGYTF. The CDR3 region has the DNA TGCAGTGCTGGGGGGGAGGCCGACTATGGCTACACCTTC. The chain uses TRBV20-1 and TRBJ1-2; D may be TRBD1 (5 bases). This CDR3 contains 13 residues. V was cut by 5 bases and J by 3 bases, with 13 bases left in between. The germline CDR1 and CDR2 sequences are DFQATT and SNEGSKA (reference sequence).

This sequence joins TRBV6-5 and TRBJ2-1; the D gene is possibly TRBD2 (7 bases). The CDR3 covers 16 residues. Trimming cost V 2 bases and J 0 bases, with 11 bases left between them. Germline-derived CDR1 and CDR2 are MNHEY and SVGAGI. CDR3 residues: CASSYRGGISYNEQFF. The CDR3, as DNA: TGTGCCAGCAGTTACAGGGGGGGCATCTCCTACAATGAGCAGTTCTTC.

This chain uses TRBV27 with TRBJ2-3; TRBD2 agrees at 11 bases. The V and J ends lost 7 bases and 0 bases, in that order; junction bases with no gene match: 9. CDR3 size: 17 residues. Germline assignment: CDR1 MNHEY and CDR2 SMNVEV (reference sequence). DNA for the CDR3: TGTGCCAGCACCCCCCGGGGACTAGCGGTTAGCACAGATACGCAGTATTTT. Encoded protein: CASTPRGLAVSTDTQYF.

This clonotype was detected many times. The chain recombines TRBV7-8 with TRBJ2-7; TRBD2 matches 8 bases. J lost 6 bases, V lost 0 bases, and 4 bases had no gene match. The CDR3 consists of 14 residues. CDR1 is SGHVS, CDR2 FQNEAQ, per germline. This CDR3 reads CASSLASGTSEQYF. The CDR3 DNA reads TGTGCCAGCAGCTTAGCTTCCGGGACTAGCGAGCAGTACTTC.

This clonotype was seen ten or more times. The genes are TRBV20-1 and TRBJ2-5, with D tentatively TRBD1 (6 bases). Trimming removed 3 bases from V and 4 bases from J, with 15 bases in between. Germline-derived CDR1 and CDR2 are DFQATT and SNEGSKA (reference sequence). The CDR3 totals 14 residues. The CDR3 nucleotides are TGCAGTGCTAGGTCACAGGGCCTGAGAGAGACCCAGTACTTC. As protein: CSARSQGLRETQYF.

This rearrangement joins TRBV3-1 to TRBJ2-7; tentative D call: TRBD1 (5 bases). The CDR3 runs to 17 residues. Trimming took off 8 bases at V and 0 bases at J, with 23 bases between the two ends. The germline V gene has CDR1 LGHDT and CDR2 YNNKEL (reference sequence). CDR3 nucleotides: TGTGCCAGCTCCTCTCTTCGGACAACTTCGAGCTCCTACGAGCAGTACTTC. Its protein product is CASSSLRTTSSSYEQYF.

V is TRBV5-1 and J is TRBJ2-2; TRBD1 agrees at 8 bases. J gave up 4 bases and V 4 bases, and 12 bases lay outside the gene matches. CDR1 and CDR2 from the germline V gene are SGHRS and YFSETQ. CDR3 length: 17 amino acids. The CDR3 coding sequence is TGCGCCAGCAGCGATTACCGGACAGGGATGCTCACCGGGGAGCTGTTTTTT. Translated, it gives CASSDYRTGMLTGELFF.

This clonotype appeared many times. The chain links TRBV18 to TRBJ2-1, with 9 bases aligning to TRBD2. This CDR3 has 17 amino acids. Trimming took 3 bases from V and 5 from J; bases not matched to a gene: 11. CDR1 and CDR2 from the germline V gene are KGHSH and LQKENI. For the CDR3, the DNA is TGTGCCAGCTCACCGGAATTGGCGGGAGGGCCAAACAATGAGCAGTTCTTC. Its translation is CASSPELAGGPNNEQFF.

This chain connects TRBV6-2 or TRBV6-3 to TRBJ2-2, with 10 bases identical to TRBD2. Looked up from germline, CDR1 is MNHEY and CDR2 is SVGEGT. V shed 6 bases, J shed 6 bases, and the junction held 16 bases outside the gene matches. The CDR3 is 18 amino acids. The CDR3 spells CASSTLFGLAEGAGELFF. The CDR3 DNA follows: TGTGCCAGCAGCACCTTATTCGGACTAGCGGAAGGGGCCGGGGAGCTGTTTTTT.

The CDR3 bases are TGTACCTGCACCGGGACAGAGACTAGCGGGAGGTTCACAGATACGCAGTATTTT. It is translated as CTCTGTETSGRFTDTQYF. V usage is TRBV2 and J usage is TRBJ2-3; 13 nucleotides agree with TRBD2. The CDR3 totals 18 residues. Germline assignment: CDR1 SNHLY and CDR2 FYNNEI.

The V and J genes are TRBV6-5 and TRBJ2-1, with 8 nucleotides matching TRBD2. The germline CDR1 and CDR2 sequences are MNHEY and SVGAGI. The CDR3 has 14 residues. Losses at the gene ends were 2 bases for V and 10 bases for J; bases not matched to a gene: 7. CDR3 nucleotide sequence: TGTGCCAGCAGTTACACTAGCGGAAGTTTCGAGCAGTTCTTC. Translating gives CASSYTSGSFEQFF.

This clonotype was observed a few times. The J gene is TRBJ2-1, the V gene TRBV6-5, with 10 bases aligning to TRBD2. The CDR3 length is 16 residues. Germline V gene data show CDR1 as MNHEY and CDR2 as SVGAGI. The junction had 5 bases not matched to a gene; V was cut back by 4 bases and J by 2 bases. The CDR3 DNA follows: TGTGCCAGCAGTTCCTCTAGCGGGAGTGCCTACAATGAGCAGTTCTTC. Translating gives CASSSSSGSAYNEQFF.

The rearrangement links TRBV9 to TRBJ2-2; TRBD2 might be the D (6 bases). The CDR3 consists of 15 residues. V lost 2 bases and J 4 bases, leaving 12 bases between the germline ends. Germline CDR1 SGDLS, CDR2 YYNGEE. CDR3 sequence (DNA): TGTGCCAGCAGCGTGGAGGGAGGAGGCACCGGGGAGCTGTTTTTT. This codes for CASSVEGGGTGELFF.

This clonotype was seen more than once but under ten times. The V gene is TRBV5-4, the J gene TRBJ1-1; D not certain. The ends were cut back, 4 bases at V and 8 bases at J, with 12 bases in the middle. The germline V gene has CDR1 SGHNT and CDR2 YYREEE (reference sequence). The CDR3 has 12 amino acids. CDR3 amino acids: CASSKDAGEAFF. The DNA for the CDR3 is TGTGCCAGCAGCAAGGACGCGGGGGAAGCTTTCTTT.

This clonotype was observed a handful of times. This chain joins TRBV30 and TRBJ1-1; 7 bases are shared with TRBD1. Germline V CDR1 and CDR2: GTSNPN, SVGIG (reference sequence). The junction had 7 bases not matched to a gene; V was cut back by 3 bases and J by 3 bases. This CDR3 has 14 amino acids. CDR3 nucleotides: TGTGCCTGGAGAAAGTCCAGGGGGTACACTGAAGCTTTCTTT. It encodes CAWRKSRGYTEAFF.

This clonotype came up many times. V and J are TRBV14 and TRBJ2-1; TRBD2 agrees at 11 bases. CDR3 size: 15 residues. V shed 9 bases and J 3 bases; nucleotides not matched to a gene: 7. Looked up from germline, CDR1 is SGHDN and CDR2 is FVKESK. The CDR3 region is CASTTSGSVYNEQFF. The CDR3 DNA follows: TGTGCCAGTACCACTAGCGGGAGTGTCTACAATGAGCAGTTCTTC.

The J gene is TRBJ2-7, the V gene TRBV20-1, with 11 bases aligning to TRBD2. This CDR3 has 16 residues. The trim removed 6 bases at V and 1 base at J, leaving 11 bases unmatched. CDR1 is DFQATT, CDR2 SNEGSKA, per germline (reference sequence). The CDR3 here is CSAKTSGTIWSYEQYF. CDR3 bases: TGCAGTGCCAAGACTAGCGGGACAATCTGGTCCTACGAGCAGTACTTC.

This clonotype has a handful of counts. V and J are TRBV20-1 and TRBJ2-1; 10 nucleotides align to TRBD2. Trimming at V came to 1 base and at J to 6 bases, leaving 12 bases not matched to a gene. The CDR3 is made up of 17 amino acids. Germline V gene sequence: CDR1 DFQATT, CDR2 SNEGSKA (reference sequence). The CDR3 loop is CSARAQREGSGGNEQFF. The CDR3, as DNA: TGCAGTGCTAGAGCCCAGCGGGAGGGTTCAGGAGGCAATGAGCAGTTCTTC.

The rearrangement links TRBV5-1 to TRBJ2-5; D tentatively fits TRBD1 or TRBD2 (5 bases each). V dropped 2 bases and J dropped 2 bases, with 16 bases sitting between them. This CDR3 is built from 16 residues. Germline values: CDR1 SGHRS, CDR2 YFSETQ. This chain's CDR3 is CASSFRGEGTQETQYF. In nucleotides, the CDR3 is TGCGCCAGCAGCTTCAGAGGGGAAGGCACACAAGAGACCCAGTACTTC.